A selection of T cell receptor beta chains follows, all from one sample in a study of cytotoxic CD8 clonotypes in ibrutinib-treated CLL. Sequencing used immunoSEQ multiplex PCR; TCRdb keeps in-frame clones, though not all of them. The sample lists over 200,000 clones; 60% to 80% were seen once. The source was PBMCs, collected after 12 months of ibrutinib treatment. The receptors originated from a human donor with chronic lymphocytic leukemia. Both conserved end residues are part of each CDR3. Each record gives: clone size, D gene, J gene, V gene, CDR3 DNA, CDR3 protein. A D gene is named only where the DNA matches it firmly. Some rows mark clone size as missing; the rest say once, few, many or name a class of expanded clone.

size: few; D: -; J: TRBJ1-2; V: TRBV5-4; DNA: TGTGCCAGCAGCCCGGCGGGAGTAATCTACTATGGCTACACCTTC; CDR3: CASSPAGVIYYGYTF
size: -; D: TRBD1; J: TRBJ2-7; V: TRBV4-2; DNA: TGTGCCAGCAGCCACCCGACAGGGGGCTACTACGAGCAGTACTTC; CDR3: CASSHPTGGYYEQYF
size: -; D: -; J: TRBJ1-4; V: TRBV30; DNA: TGTGCCTGGAGTTGGGCAGTAAATGAAAAACTGTTTTTT; CDR3: CAWSWAVNEKLFF
size: few; D: -; J: TRBJ2-7; V: TRBV5-1; DNA: TGCGCCAGCAGCTTGGCCGACCCCTCCTACGAGCAGTACTTC; CDR3: CASSLADPSYEQYF
size: -; D: TRBD2; J: TRBJ2-3; V: TRBV7-2; DNA: TGTGCCAGCAGCTTAGGTCTAGCGGGGAGCACAGATACGCAGTATTTT; CDR3: CASSLGLAGSTDTQYF
size: once; D: -; J: TRBJ2-2; V: TRBV7-3; DNA: TGTGCCAGCAGCTTAGGGGCCGCGACGAACACCGGGGAGCTGTTTTTT; CDR3: CASSLGAATNTGELFF
size: -; D: -; J: TRBJ1-1; V: TRBV11-2; DNA: TGTGCCAGCAGCGTCACAAACATGAACACTGAAGCTTTCTTT; CDR3: CASSVTNMNTEAFF
size: few; D: TRBD1; J: TRBJ1-5; V: TRBV15; DNA: TGTGCCACCGGGGGGACAGGGGCTGGGCCCCAGCATTTT; CDR3: CATGGTGAGPQHF
size: -; D: TRBD2; J: TRBJ2-1; V: TRBV6-5; DNA: TGTGCCAGCAGTCCTCAAGGACTAGCAGACAATGAGCAGTTCTTC; CDR3: CASSPQGLADNEQFF
size: -; D: -; J: TRBJ2-7; V: TRBV6-5; DNA: TGTGCCAGCAGTCTTCTAGGGACGCTGCACGAGCAGTACTTC; CDR3: CASSLLGTLHEQYF
size: few; D: TRBD1; J: TRBJ1-4; V: TRBV6-1; DNA: TGTGCCAGCATCCCCTTGGGGACAGGAAAACTGTTTTTT; CDR3: CASIPLGTGKLFF
size: -; D: -; J: TRBJ2-7; V: TRBV29-1; DNA: TGCAGCGTTGAAGAGCGGGGGTTGAGGGGGGCCGGCTACGAGCAGTACTTC; CDR3: CSVEERGLRGAGYEQYF
size: -; D: -; J: TRBJ1-3; V: TRBV30; DNA: TGTGCCTGGAGTGTATCGGACAGCCACTCTGGAAACACCATATATTTT; CDR3: CAWSVSDSHSGNTIYF
size: -; D: -; J: TRBJ1-1; V: TRBV27; DNA: TGTGCCAGCAGTTTGAGAGGAGTGAACACTGAAGCTTTCTTT; CDR3: CASSLRGVNTEAFF
size: -; D: -; J: TRBJ1-2; V: TRBV27; DNA: TGTGCCAGCAGAGGGTCTGGGTTAAGGGGCTACACCTTC; CDR3: CASRGSGLRGYTF
size: -; D: -; J: TRBJ2-7; V: TRBV7-3; DNA: TGTGCCAGCAGCCCGGGCCTCTCCTACGAGCAGTACTTC; CDR3: CASSPGLSYEQYF
size: few; D: TRBD1; J: TRBJ2-3; V: TRBV7-9; DNA: TGTGCCAGCAGCCCTGGGACAGCCACAGATACGCAGTATTTT; CDR3: CASSPGTATDTQYF
size: -; D: -; J: TRBJ1-4; V: TRBV2; DNA: TGTGCCACCGGGAAGTCACAGGTTAATGAAAAACTGTTTTTT; CDR3: CATGKSQVNEKLFF
size: -; D: -; J: TRBJ1-1; V: TRBV21-1; DNA: TGTGCCAGCAGCAAGCAAGGCACTGAAGCTTTCTTT; CDR3: CASSKQGTEAFF
size: -; D: TRBD1; J: TRBJ1-1; V: TRBV29-1; DNA: TGCAGCGTAGGACAGGGAAACACTGAAGCTTTCTTT; CDR3: CSVGQGNTEAFF
size: -; D: -; J: TRBJ1-3; V: TRBV2; DNA: TGTGCCAGCAGCGGGACTGCCGGCTCTGGAAACACCATATATTTT; CDR3: CASSGTAGSGNTIYF
size: -; D: -; J: TRBJ2-3; V: TRBV9; DNA: TGTGCCAGCAGGGGTACGGGCACAGATACGCAGTATTTT; CDR3: CASRGTGTDTQYF
size: -; D: -; J: TRBJ2-7; V: TRBV21-1; DNA: TGTGCCAGCATCAGCGGGGTTTACTTC; CDR3: CASISGVYF
size: few; D: -; J: TRBJ2-2; V: TRBV7-8; DNA: TGTGCCAGCAGCTTGAGGGGTAGCGGAGCGAACACCGGGGAGCTGTTTTTT; CDR3: CASSLRGSGANTGELFF
size: -; D: TRBD1; J: TRBJ2-5; V: TRBV7-9; DNA: TGTGCCAGCAGCGACGGGACAGGGAGTAGGGGAGAGACCCAGTACTTC; CDR3: CASSDGTGSRGETQYF
size: -; D: -; J: TRBJ2-2; V: TRBV6-5; DNA: TGTGCCAGCAGTTACGCCGGGGAGCTGTTTTTT; CDR3: CASSYAGELFF
size: -; D: -; J: TRBJ2-5; V: TRBV7-6; DNA: TGTGCCAGCAGCCCCCTTCCCGGGGAGACCCAGTACTTC; CDR3: CASSPLPGETQYF
size: -; D: TRBD2; J: TRBJ2-3; V: TRBV4-3; DNA: TGCGCCAGCAGCCAAGGGGCCGGGAGGACAGATACGCAGTATTTT; CDR3: CASSQGAGRTDTQYF
size: -; D: -; J: TRBJ1-5; V: TRBV30; DNA: TGTGCCTGGAGTGTTGACGGGATTAGCAATCAGCCCCAGCATTTT; CDR3: CAWSVDGISNQPQHF
size: -; D: -; J: TRBJ1-3; V: TRBV7-8; DNA: TGTGCCAGCAGCTTAGAGGGCCCTCTCTTTCCTGGAAACACCATATATTTT; CDR3: CASSLEGPLFPGNTIYF
size: -; D: -; J: TRBJ2-2; V: TRBV7-6; DNA: TGTGCCAGCAGCCCAAGAATTGGGGGGGGCAGGCGGAACACCGGGGAGCTGTTTTTT; CDR3: CASSPRIGGGRRNTGELFF
size: few; D: TRBD1; J: TRBJ1-5; V: TRBV5-1; DNA: TGCGCCAGCAGCTCCGGGACAGGGGCACGGCAGCCCCAGCATTTT; CDR3: CASSSGTGARQPQHF
size: -; D: -; J: TRBJ2-2; V: TRBV7-2; DNA: TGTGCCAGCAGGACGGACAGAACGAACACCGGGGAGCTGTTTTTT; CDR3: CASRTDRTNTGELFF
size: -; D: -; J: TRBJ2-7; V: TRBV19; DNA: TGTGCCAGTAGTATGGCAGGCTCCTACGAGCAGTACTTC; CDR3: CASSMAGSYEQYF
size: -; D: -; J: TRBJ2-5; V: TRBV5-1; DNA: TGCGCCAGCAGCCGGAGGGCAGGGATAGAGACCCAGTACTTC; CDR3: CASSRRAGIETQYF